The 22 T cell receptor beta chains listed next were all sequenced from one sample in a study of T-cell memory formation after mild COVID-19. Each CDR3 protein gets one entry after TCRdb re-called the 5' RACE reads with MiXCR. In the table there are around 370,000 distinct CDR3 sequences, 21% of which are singletons. The sequencing sample was made of PBMCs or a T cell subset sorted from them (not recorded which). These receptors were taken from an adult woman who had mild COVID-19 (a few samples of this study predate the infection). Cell type and time point are not known.

The chain joins TRBV7-2 to TRBJ1-1, with no clear D. Trimming removed 5 bases from V and 7 bases from J, with 17 bases in between. Germline V gene data show CDR1 as SGHTA and CDR2 as FQGNSA. This CDR3 has 14 amino acids. CDR3 sequence: CASSPRPSKLEAFF. In DNA form, the CDR3 reads TGTGCCAGCAGCCCCCGACCGTCTAAGCTTGAAGCTTTCTTT.

This clonotype was seen a handful of times. V gene TRBV2 combines with J gene TRBJ1-5; D is ambiguous. This CDR3 has 14 amino acids. V lost 4 bases, J lost 3 bases, and 10 bases lay in between. Germline V gene sequence: CDR1 SNHLY, CDR2 FYNNEI. The CDR3 protein is CASSVEKNNQPQHF. The CDR3 nucleotides are TGTGCCAGCAGTGTCGAGAAGAACAATCAGCCCCAGCATTTT.

CDR3 sequence reads: CASSLAGEDRAWNTEAFF. The CDR3 DNA reads TGTGCCAGCAGCTTAGCCGGGGAGGACAGGGCGTGGAACACTGAAGCTTTCTTT. This rearrangement joins TRBV7-8 to TRBJ1-1, with 8 bases identical to TRBD1. The CDR3 sequence is 18 residues long. Trimming at V came to 0 bases and at J to 1 base, leaving 10 bases not matched to a gene. The germline gives CDR1 SGHVS, CDR2 FQNEAQ.

This clonotype was seen more than once but under ten times. The V gene is TRBV21-1, the J gene TRBJ1-1. TRBV21-1 is listed as a pseudogene. The CDR3 loop spans 16 amino acids. CDR3 loop: CASSKGGRGLNTEAFF. The CDR3 nucleotides read TGTGCCAGCAGCAAAGGGGGGAGGGGTCTGAACACTGAAGCTTTCTTT.

This chain connects TRBV29-1 to TRBJ2-7; D is unresolved. V was pared by 6 bases and J by 4 bases, with 19 bases between. This CDR3 region has 14 residues. Germline CDR1 and CDR2: SQVTM and ANQGSEA. The CDR3 is CSVSFRASPYEQYF. CDR3 nucleotide sequence: TGCAGCGTCTCCTTTAGGGCGTCCCCGTACGAGCAGTACTTC.

This clonotype was observed a few times. The rearrangement joins TRBV5-1 to TRBJ1-1; D not certain. Germline values: CDR1 SGHRS, CDR2 YFSETQ. The CDR3 covers 11 residues. Trimming pared 2 bases from V and 7 bases from J, leaving 6 bases between. The CDR3 DNA reads TGCGCCAGCAGCTTCGACGGTGAAGCTTTCTTT. Protein product: CASSFDGEAFF. Together with reference TRBV5-1 and TRBJ1-1, the CDR3 gives the full variable domain: KAGVTQTPRYLIKTRGQQVTLSCSPISGHRSVSWYQQTPGQGLQFLFEYFSETQRNKGNFPGRFSGRQFSNSRSEMNVSTLELGDSALYLCASSFDGEAFFGQGTRLTVV.

This clonotype was seen more than once but under ten times. The J gene is TRBJ2-7, the V gene TRBV5-1; TRBD1 matches at 9 bases. Germline-derived CDR1 and CDR2 are SGHRS and YFSETQ. This CDR3 is built from 16 residues. The junction had 8 bases not matched to a gene; V was cut back by 4 bases and J by 0 bases. CDR3 DNA sequence: TGCGCCAGCAGCCTGACCGGGACAGGGACCTCCTACGAGCAGTACTTC. This translates into CASSLTGTGTSYEQYF.

There are many counts of this clonotype. The chain combines TRBV7-3 with TRBJ1-1; D is undetermined. Germline V gives CDR1 SGHTA, CDR2 FQGTGA. The V and J ends lost 0 bases and 1 base respectively, with 3 bases between them. This CDR3 is built from 13 residues. This CDR3 reads CASSLTRNTEAFF. The CDR3 DNA follows: TGTGCCAGCAGCTTAACTAGGAACACTGAAGCTTTCTTT. Complete variable domain (other parts from reference TRBV7-3 and TRBJ1-1): GAGVSQTPSNKVTEKGKYVELRCDPISGHTALYWYRQSLGQGPEFLIYFQGTGAADDSGLPNDRFFAVRPEGSVSTLKIQRTERGDSAVYLCASSLTRNTEAFFGQGTRLTVV.

The rearrangement links TRBV5-1 to TRBJ2-3; D gene unclear. Germline loops: CDR1 SGHRS, CDR2 YFSETQ. Trimming stripped 0 bases from V and 2 bases from J, with 10 bases between. CDR3 length: 15 amino acids. The CDR3 DNA is TGCGCCAGCAGCTTGGGCGGCTCCAACACAGATACGCAGTATTTT. Translating it yields CASSLGGSNTDTQYF.

This clonotype has more than one count but fewer than ten. The rearrangement joins TRBV7-8 to TRBJ1-2; D perhaps matches TRBD1 (6 bases). The germline CDR1 and CDR2 sequences are SGHVS and FQNEAQ. Trimming removed 4 bases from V and 0 bases from J, with 12 bases in between. The CDR3 is 15 amino acids. CDR3 in amino acids: CASSWMDRPNYGYTF. In nucleotides, the CDR3 is TGTGCCAGCAGCTGGATGGACAGACCTAACTATGGCTACACCTTC.

This clonotype occurred many times. The V call is TRBV14, the J call TRBJ1-1; D is unclear. Deletions cut 0 bases from V and 10 bases from J, with 12 bases between. Per the germline V gene, CDR1 is SGHDN and CDR2 is FVKESK. The CDR3 is 13 amino acids. The CDR3 is CASSQDLPTRAFF. DNA for the CDR3: TGTGCCAGCAGCCAAGACCTACCCACGAGAGCTTTCTTT.

This chain links TRBV4-2 with TRBJ2-1; 12 bases are a match to TRBD2. Germline CDR1 LGHNA, CDR2 YNFKEQ. V shed 0 bases and J 8 bases; nucleotides not matched to a gene: 11. CDR3 length: 18 residues. CDR3: CASSQDPLAGGSWDEQFF. Here the CDR3 DNA reads TGTGCCAGCAGCCAAGATCCCCTAGCGGGGGGGAGTTGGGATGAGCAGTTCTTC.

The J gene is TRBJ1-1, the V gene TRBV7-3; tentative D call: TRBD1 (5 bases). With 4 bases removed from V and 2 bases from J, the gap between germline ends came to 14 bases. CDR3 length: 15 amino acids. Germline V CDR1 and CDR2: SGHTA, FQGTGA. In DNA, the CDR3 is TGTGCCAGCAGCTACTCGGGGACGCCAAACACTGAAGCTTTCTTT. The encoded protein is CASSYSGTPNTEAFF.

The V and J genes are TRBV14 and TRBJ2-1, with a tentative D call TRBD2 (6 bases). Germline V gives CDR1 SGHDN, CDR2 FVKESK. This CDR3 is 15 amino acids long. Trimming took 1 base from V and 6 from J, leaving 13 bases between them. The CDR3: CASSQAGTPANEQFF. DNA for the CDR3: TGTGCCAGCAGCCAAGCCGGGACTCCCGCCAATGAGCAGTTCTTC.

The rearrangement links TRBV7-2 to TRBJ2-3, with 9 bases that match TRBD2. V was pared by 1 base and J by 3 bases, with 11 bases of the junction left unmatched. This CDR3 spans 18 amino acids. Germline CDR1 reads SGHTA; CDR2 reads FQGNSA. The CDR3 bases are TGTGCCAGCAGCTTAGTAAGAGGGCTAGCGGGATTGACAGATACGCAGTATTTT. This sequence encodes CASSLVRGLAGLTDTQYF.

The chain uses TRBV19 and TRBJ2-7; possible D gene TRBD1, 5 bases. Trimming took off 4 bases at V and 1 base at J, with 17 bases between the two ends. The germline V gene has CDR1 LNHDA and CDR2 SQIVND (reference sequence). The CDR3 runs to 16 residues. CDR3 loop: CASSNARAAPSYEQYF. CDR3 bases: TGTGCCAGTAGTAACGCCAGGGCAGCTCCTTCCTACGAGCAGTACTTC.

This clonotype was seen a handful of times. V usage is TRBV5-6 and J usage is TRBJ1-2, with 9 bases that match TRBD1. Trimming took 4 bases from V and 4 from J; bases not matched to a gene: 8. The germline CDR1 and CDR2 sequences are SGHDT and YYEEEE. CDR3 length equals 15 residues. CDR3 DNA sequence: TGTGCCAGCAGCAAAGAACAGGGGGCAGGCTATGGCTACACCTTC. Its translation is CASSKEQGAGYGYTF.

This clonotype occurred a few times. The V call is TRBV5-6, the J call TRBJ2-3; D is unclear. The germline V and J ends were trimmed by 0 bases and 4 bases, with 6 bases remaining between them. Per the germline V gene, CDR1 is SGHDT and CDR2 is YYEEEE. The CDR3 covers 13 residues. This CDR3 reads CASSLANADTQYF. CDR3 nucleotides: TGTGCCAGCAGCTTGGCCAACGCAGATACGCAGTATTTT.

This clonotype was observed a few times. The genes are TRBV7-3 and TRBJ1-1; D gene uncertain. CDR3 length: 13 residues. V dropped 5 bases and J dropped 3 bases, with 10 bases sitting between them. The germline V gene encodes CDR1 SGHTA and CDR2 FQGTGA. The CDR3 sequence is CASSLRRHTEAFF. CDR3 bases: TGTGCCAGCAGCCTACGAAGACACACTGAAGCTTTCTTT.

This clonotype was seen more than once but under ten times. This chain connects TRBV7-8 to TRBJ2-3; 7 bases are shared with TRBD2. The CDR3 loop spans 16 amino acids. Germline CDR1 is SGHVS and CDR2 is FQNEAQ. The junction had 8 bases not matched to a gene; V was cut back by 4 bases and J by 1 base. This CDR3 is CASSSRWLAGTDTQYF. The CDR3 DNA sequence: TGTGCCAGCAGCTCTCGATGGCTAGCGGGCACAGATACGCAGTATTTT. Full variable domain (remainder filled in from reference TRBV7-8 and TRBJ2-3): GAGVSQSPRYKVAKRGQDVALRCDPISGHVSLFWYQQALGQGPEFLTYFQNEAQLDKSGLPSDRFFAERPEGSVSTLKIQRTQQEDSAVYLCASSSRWLAGTDTQYFGPGTRLTVL.

The V call is TRBV3-1, the J call TRBJ2-3; the D gene is possibly TRBD2 (7 bases). Trimming took 3 bases from V and 6 from J, leaving 19 bases between them. The CDR3 has 16 residues. Germline V gene sequence: CDR1 LGHDT, CDR2 YNNKEL (reference sequence). Here the CDR3 reads CASSQGAGVPTDTQYF. DNA for the CDR3: TGTGCCAGCAGCCAGGGGGCGGGGGTTCCCACGGATACGCAGTATTTT.

The chain has TRBV4-1 and TRBJ1-2; weak D call: TRBD1 (6 bases). Germline V CDR1 and CDR2: MGHRA, YSYEKL. The CDR3 is 15 residues long. The V end was cut by 1 base, the J end by 1 base, with 10 bases between. Written as DNA, the CDR3 is TGCGCCAGCAGCCAAGGCGGGGGGCTTAACTATGGCTACACCTTC. It specifies CASSQGGGLNYGYTF.